The rows below give T cell receptor beta chains drawn from one sample of a study of cytomegalovirus exposure and HLA in healthy donors. Clones were sequenced by immunoSEQ multiplex PCR, and TCRdb holds only the in-frame ones, with some missing. The sample consists of more than 85,000 clones, approximately 93% of them appearing once. Material for sequencing was PBMCs. Source of these receptors: a woman aged 30 to 39 in good health and CMV-seropositive. Both conserved end residues are part of each CDR3. The order of the fields is clone size, CDR3 length, V gene, J gene, D gene, CDR3 DNA, CDR3 protein. The D gene is left open where the match is weak. Only some rows state a clone size, as once, few, many or a class for expanded clones.

clone size: NA; CDR3 length: 15; V gene: TRBV5-1; J gene: TRBJ2-5; D gene: TRBD2; CDR3 DNA: TGCGCCAGCAGCTTGATTGTCACTAGCGCAGAGACCCAGTACTTC; CDR3 protein: CASSLIVTSAETQYF
clone size: NA; CDR3 length: 12; V gene: TRBV7-2; J gene: TRBJ1-1; D gene: NA; CDR3 DNA: TGTGCCAGCAGCATGACAGAGAATGAAGCTTTCTTT; CDR3 protein: CASSMTENEAFF
clone size: NA; CDR3 length: 15; V gene: TRBV7-8; J gene: TRBJ1-5; D gene: TRBD1; CDR3 DNA: TGTGCCAGCAGCTCCGGGACAGGAGGCCATCAGCCCCAGCATTTT; CDR3 protein: CASSSGTGGHQPQHF
clone size: NA; CDR3 length: 14; V gene: TRBV7-9; J gene: TRBJ1-2; D gene: NA; CDR3 DNA: TGTGCCAGCAGCTTAGAGGCAGGGGTCTATGGCTACACCTTC; CDR3 protein: CASSLEAGVYGYTF
clone size: once; CDR3 length: 16; V gene: TRBV4-3; J gene: TRBJ2-1; D gene: TRBD2; CDR3 DNA: TGCGCCAGCAGCCAAGATAGCGGGACCTCCTACAATGAGCAGTTCTTC; CDR3 protein: CASSQDSGTSYNEQFF
clone size: NA; CDR3 length: 14; V gene: TRBV6-5; J gene: TRBJ1-4; D gene: NA; CDR3 DNA: TGTGCCAGCAGTTACTCGCCAGGGAATGAAAAACTGTTTTTT; CDR3 protein: CASSYSPGNEKLFF
clone size: NA; CDR3 length: 16; V gene: TRBV5-1; J gene: TRBJ2-5; D gene: TRBD2; CDR3 DNA: TGCGCCAGCAGCTCCGGGACTAGCGGGCACCAAGAGACCCAGTACTTC; CDR3 protein: CASSSGTSGHQETQYF
clone size: NA; CDR3 length: 15; V gene: TRBV6-5; J gene: TRBJ1-4; D gene: NA; CDR3 DNA: TGTGCCAGCAGTCCCCCCGGACAGCAGAATGAAAAACTGTTTTTT; CDR3 protein: CASSPPGQQNEKLFF
clone size: NA; CDR3 length: 13; V gene: TRBV2; J gene: TRBJ1-1; D gene: TRBD1; CDR3 DNA: TGTGCCAGCACTAGACAGGGACCCACTGAAGCTTTCTTT; CDR3 protein: CASTRQGPTEAFF
clone size: NA; CDR3 length: 14; V gene: TRBV4-1; J gene: TRBJ2-1; D gene: TRBD1; CDR3 DNA: TGCGCCAGCAGCCAAGTCATTGGACAGGGTTCGCGGTTCTTC; CDR3 protein: CASSQVIGQGSRFF
clone size: NA; CDR3 length: 11; V gene: TRBV27; J gene: TRBJ1-5; D gene: NA; CDR3 DNA: TGTGCCAGCAGACACAATCAGCCCCAGCATTTT; CDR3 protein: CASRHNQPQHF
clone size: NA; CDR3 length: 17; V gene: TRBV27; J gene: TRBJ2-7; D gene: TRBD2; CDR3 DNA: TGTGCCAGCATTAATCGGGCGGGAGGCGCGAGCTCCTACGAGCAGTACTTC; CDR3 protein: CASINRAGGASSYEQYF
clone size: NA; CDR3 length: 16; V gene: TRBV7-6; J gene: TRBJ2-1; D gene: TRBD2; CDR3 DNA: TGTGCCAGCAGCCTGGGGACTAGCGGGACTGGTAATGAGCAGTTCTTC; CDR3 protein: CASSLGTSGTGNEQFF
clone size: NA; CDR3 length: 14; V gene: TRBV5-1; J gene: TRBJ2-7; D gene: NA; CDR3 DNA: TGCGCCAGCAGCTCCACTGACAGTCCCTACGAGCAGTACTTC; CDR3 protein: CASSSTDSPYEQYF
clone size: NA; CDR3 length: 16; V gene: TRBV4-3; J gene: TRBJ2-3; D gene: TRBD1; CDR3 DNA: TGCGCCAGCAGCCAGGGGACAGGGGCGGTGACAGATACGCAGTATTTT; CDR3 protein: CASSQGTGAVTDTQYF
clone size: NA; CDR3 length: 19; V gene: TRBV7-2; J gene: TRBJ2-4; D gene: TRBD2; CDR3 DNA: TGTGCCAGCAGCTTCACCGGGACTAGCGGATACCTAGCCAAAAACATTCAGTACTTC; CDR3 protein: CASSFTGTSGYLAKNIQYF
clone size: NA; CDR3 length: 14; V gene: TRBV10-3; J gene: TRBJ1-5; D gene: TRBD1; CDR3 DNA: TGTGCCATCAGCCGGGACAGGGCCCTCAGGCCCCAGCATTTT; CDR3 protein: CAISRDRALRPQHF
clone size: NA; CDR3 length: 14; V gene: TRBV7-6; J gene: TRBJ2-5; D gene: NA; CDR3 DNA: TGTGCCAGCAGCTTTTTAGCCACGCAAGAGACCCAGTACTTC; CDR3 protein: CASSFLATQETQYF
clone size: NA; CDR3 length: 10; V gene: TRBV20-1; J gene: TRBJ2-3; D gene: TRBD2; CDR3 DNA: TGCAGTGCCCGGGGGGGGACGCAGTATTTT; CDR3 protein: CSARGGTQYF
clone size: NA; CDR3 length: 14; V gene: TRBV2; J gene: TRBJ1-2; D gene: NA; CDR3 DNA: TGTGCCAGCAGTCCCCGGGCAGGGTGGCATGGCTACACCTTC; CDR3 protein: CASSPRAGWHGYTF
clone size: NA; CDR3 length: 15; V gene: TRBV4-3; J gene: TRBJ2-1; D gene: NA; CDR3 DNA: TGCGCCAGCAGCCAACGGGGGTCCTCCTACAATGAGCAGTTCTTC; CDR3 protein: CASSQRGSSYNEQFF
clone size: few; CDR3 length: 13; V gene: TRBV10-2; J gene: TRBJ2-1; D gene: TRBD2; CDR3 DNA: TGCGCCAGCACGGGGACTAGTGAAAATGAGCAGTTCTTC; CDR3 protein: CASTGTSENEQFF
clone size: NA; CDR3 length: 16; V gene: TRBV19; J gene: TRBJ1-4; D gene: NA; CDR3 DNA: TGTGCCAGTAGTCCCCAGGGGTATCGCAGAAATGAAAAACTGTTTTTT; CDR3 protein: CASSPQGYRRNEKLFF
clone size: NA; CDR3 length: 16; V gene: TRBV19; J gene: TRBJ1-5; D gene: TRBD1; CDR3 DNA: TGTGCCAGTAGTATCTACAGGGGAGGTGGCAATCAGCCCCAGCATTTT; CDR3 protein: CASSIYRGGGNQPQHF
clone size: NA; CDR3 length: 14; V gene: TRBV14; J gene: TRBJ2-1; D gene: TRBD2; CDR3 DNA: TGTGCCAATACCGGGACTAGCGACTACAATGAGCAGTTCTTC; CDR3 protein: CANTGTSDYNEQFF
clone size: NA; CDR3 length: 16; V gene: TRBV28; J gene: TRBJ1-2; D gene: TRBD1; CDR3 DNA: TGTGCCAGCTCGACCCCCCGGGACAGGGTTATCTATGGCTACACCTTC; CDR3 protein: CASSTPRDRVIYGYTF
clone size: NA; CDR3 length: 15; V gene: TRBV6-1; J gene: TRBJ2-7; D gene: TRBD2; CDR3 DNA: TGTGCCAGCGCCAGGACTAGCGGGAGTATCTACGAGCAGTACTTC; CDR3 protein: CASARTSGSIYEQYF
clone size: NA; CDR3 length: 13; V gene: TRBV2; J gene: TRBJ1-4; D gene: TRBD1; CDR3 DNA: TGTGCCAGCAGCAGGACAGGTTCAGAAAAACTGTTTTTT; CDR3 protein: CASSRTGSEKLFF
clone size: NA; CDR3 length: 14; V gene: TRBV9; J gene: TRBJ1-5; D gene: NA; CDR3 DNA: TGTGCCAGCTCCCGGGGGGCCAGCAATCAGCCCCAGCATTTT; CDR3 protein: CASSRGASNQPQHF
clone size: NA; CDR3 length: 16; V gene: TRBV28; J gene: TRBJ1-1; D gene: NA; CDR3 DNA: TGTGCCAGCAGCCCTACTACAACAGGTTTGAACACTGAAGCTTTCTTT; CDR3 protein: CASSPTTTGLNTEAFF
clone size: NA; CDR3 length: 17; V gene: TRBV5-1; J gene: TRBJ2-4; D gene: NA; CDR3 DNA: TGCGCCAGCAGCTTGGCCGGCCGGGTTGCTGCCAAAAACATTCAGTACTTC; CDR3 protein: CASSLAGRVAAKNIQYF
clone size: NA; CDR3 length: 14; V gene: TRBV6-1; J gene: TRBJ2-3; D gene: NA; CDR3 DNA: TGTGCCAGCAGCAAAGGAGGGCCAACAGATACGCAGTATTTT; CDR3 protein: CASSKGGPTDTQYF
clone size: NA; CDR3 length: 19; V gene: TRBV9; J gene: TRBJ2-1; D gene: TRBD2; CDR3 DNA: TGTGCCAGCAGCGTAGGGATTGGACTAGCGGGATCCAAGGGGGATGAGCAGTTCTTC; CDR3 protein: CASSVGIGLAGSKGDEQFF
clone size: NA; CDR3 length: 20; V gene: TRBV4-2; J gene: TRBJ2-3; D gene: TRBD2; CDR3 DNA: TGTGCCAGCAGCCACGGAGCGGGACTAGCGGGACGCCTAGCGACAGATACGCAGTATTTT; CDR3 protein: CASSHGAGLAGRLATDTQYF
clone size: once; CDR3 length: 18; V gene: TRBV5-1; J gene: TRBJ2-4; D gene: TRBD2; CDR3 DNA: TGCGCCAGCAGCGTAGGACTAGCGGGGACGCTAGCCAAAAACATTCAGTACTTC; CDR3 protein: CASSVGLAGTLAKNIQYF
clone size: NA; CDR3 length: 14; V gene: TRBV5-1; J gene: TRBJ1-2; D gene: TRBD1; CDR3 DNA: TGCGCCAGCAGCGAGGGGACAGGGGCATATGGCTACACCTTC; CDR3 protein: CASSEGTGAYGYTF
clone size: once; CDR3 length: 16; V gene: TRBV9; J gene: TRBJ2-2; D gene: NA; CDR3 DNA: TGTGCCAGCAGCGTGAGGATTCACGGGAACACCGGGGAGCTGTTTTTT; CDR3 protein: CASSVRIHGNTGELFF
clone size: NA; CDR3 length: 13; V gene: TRBV7-2; J gene: TRBJ2-7; D gene: NA; CDR3 DNA: TGTGCCAGCAGCTGGAGGACTGCCTACGAGCAGTACTTC; CDR3 protein: CASSWRTAYEQYF
clone size: NA; CDR3 length: 15; V gene: TRBV19; J gene: TRBJ2-1; D gene: TRBD2; CDR3 DNA: TGTGCCAGTAGCCCGAGTAGCGGGAGGGCCAATGAGCAGTTCTTC; CDR3 protein: CASSPSSGRANEQFF
clone size: NA; CDR3 length: 15; V gene: TRBV9; J gene: TRBJ1-1; D gene: NA; CDR3 DNA: TGTGCCAGCAGCCCCCAACCCGACAGGAAAGCCGAAGCTTTCTTT; CDR3 protein: CASSPQPDRKAEAFF
clone size: many; CDR3 length: 15; V gene: TRBV5-4; J gene: TRBJ1-1; D gene: TRBD1; CDR3 DNA: TGTGCCAGCAGCTTGGCAGGGGGAGTGAACACTGAAGCTTTCTTT; CDR3 protein: CASSLAGGVNTEAFF
clone size: NA; CDR3 length: 16; V gene: TRBV29-1; J gene: TRBJ2-1; D gene: TRBD2; CDR3 DNA: TGCAGCGTTGGTTGGGCGGGAGGCACACAAAGCAATGAGCAGTTCTTC; CDR3 protein: CSVGWAGGTQSNEQFF
clone size: once; CDR3 length: 17; V gene: TRBV10-3; J gene: TRBJ2-3; D gene: NA; CDR3 DNA: TGTGCCATCAGTGAGATGGAGAACCGACTTAGCACAGATACGCAGTATTTT; CDR3 protein: CAISEMENRLSTDTQYF
clone size: NA; CDR3 length: 13; V gene: TRBV9; J gene: TRBJ2-1; D gene: NA; CDR3 DNA: TGTGCCAGCAGCGCGTATAGCGTTGATGAGCAGTTCTTC; CDR3 protein: CASSAYSVDEQFF
clone size: few; CDR3 length: 12; V gene: TRBV30; J gene: TRBJ1-1; D gene: NA; CDR3 DNA: TGTGCCTGGACGCAGTCGAACACTGAAGCTTTCTTT; CDR3 protein: CAWTQSNTEAFF
clone size: NA; CDR3 length: 14; V gene: TRBV7-3; J gene: TRBJ2-1; D gene: TRBD2; CDR3 DNA: TGTGCCAGCGGACCGGGACTAGCGGATCATGAGCAGTTCTTC; CDR3 protein: CASGPGLADHEQFF
clone size: NA; CDR3 length: 14; V gene: TRBV6-6; J gene: TRBJ2-7; D gene: NA; CDR3 DNA: TGTGCCAGCCGCCCGGGGTCAGCGGCCTACGAGCAGTACTTC; CDR3 protein: CASRPGSAAYEQYF
clone size: NA; CDR3 length: 13; V gene: TRBV7-3; J gene: TRBJ1-1; D gene: NA; CDR3 DNA: TGTGCCAGCAGCCAAGCTCTAAACACTGAAGCTTTCTTT; CDR3 protein: CASSQALNTEAFF